This T cell receptor (beta chain) appears in the sequencing data of a study of cytomegalovirus exposure and HLA in healthy donors. Study conclusions and caveats: When analyzed later, the rates of TCR association showed variation by HLA locus, with DRB1 the most and HLA-C the fewest.

The PCR was carried out with 60 Vbeta primers and 13 Jbeta primers. Here immunoSEQ multiplex PCR was the method, and the copy in TCRdb shows in-frame clones only, minus some. The data contain some 190,000 clones, 85% to 90% of them singletons. In this sample, this clone turned up a few times. The target antigen is unknown. The germline CDR1 and CDR2 sequences are LGHNA and YSLEER. The V and J ends lost 4 bases and 2 bases, in that order; junction bases with no gene match: 7. The CDR3 is 15 residues long. This chain connects TRBV4-3 to TRBJ2-7; 8 nucleotides align to TRBD2. Specimen: PBMCs. The sequence came from a man aged 30 to 45 in good health and CMV-seronegative. CDR3 amino acids: CASSLGGVITYEQYF. The CDR3 DNA reads TGCGCCAGCAGCCTCGGGGGGGTAATAACCTACGAGCAGTACTTC.